This T cell receptor beta chain was identified in a study of T cell repertoires in ileal Crohn's disease. Across the study: Less than 45% were active smokers at surgery; median disease duration was roughly 7.9 years. Study-wide results and limits: Clonal expansions were more frequent in active smokers than non-smokers at surgery.

This clone was observed once. The antigen remains undetermined. The CDR3 contains 15 residues. The V and J ends lost 2 bases and 7 bases respectively, with 17 bases between them. The germline gives CDR1 SGHVS, CDR2 FQNEAQ. Each sample's TCRB immunosequencing used about 470 nanograms of biopsy DNA. Measured with immunoSEQ multiplex PCR; TCRdb has only the in-frame clones, and not every one. The sample has some 28,000 clones, roughly three quarters seen once. The genes are TRBV7-8 and TRBJ1-2; unclear D gene. This TCR derives from an adult with Crohn's disease. The sample comprised ileal tissue. This CDR3 reads CASSLTTQAVGGYTF. The CDR3 DNA sequence: TGTGCCAGCAGCTTAACTACTCAAGCAGTTGGTGGCTACACCTTC.